This T cell receptor beta chain was sequenced for a study of blood T cell repertoires in COVID-19. In the study overall: Both acute and convalescent COVID-19 samples were obtained from the United States, Italy and Spain. From T cells, B-cell-depleted T cells, or PBMCs came the material, which was cDNA or gDNA.

V shed 6 bases, J shed 6 bases, and the junction held 10 bases outside the gene matches. The CDR3 has 14 amino acids. The germline CDR1 and CDR2 sequences are LNHDA and SQIVND (reference sequence). Original handling: Reference gene primer amplification yielded estimated nucleated cell counts. TCRdb's copy holds only in-frame clones and misses some; the assay was immunoSEQ multiplex PCR. V, J and clone size are taken as reported in that table, and D and trimming were inferred from the DNA itself. The sample records about 43,000 clones, roughly 87% being singletons. This clonotype originated in a woman in her sixties or seventies with acute or convalescent COVID-19. V and J are TRBV19 and TRBJ2-7, with TRBD1 matching over 8 bases. Sample: peripheral blood. The CDR3 coding sequence is TGTGCCAGTAGACCCCAGGGGGCGCTTTCCGAGCAGTACTTC. Its translation is CASRPQGALSEQYF.